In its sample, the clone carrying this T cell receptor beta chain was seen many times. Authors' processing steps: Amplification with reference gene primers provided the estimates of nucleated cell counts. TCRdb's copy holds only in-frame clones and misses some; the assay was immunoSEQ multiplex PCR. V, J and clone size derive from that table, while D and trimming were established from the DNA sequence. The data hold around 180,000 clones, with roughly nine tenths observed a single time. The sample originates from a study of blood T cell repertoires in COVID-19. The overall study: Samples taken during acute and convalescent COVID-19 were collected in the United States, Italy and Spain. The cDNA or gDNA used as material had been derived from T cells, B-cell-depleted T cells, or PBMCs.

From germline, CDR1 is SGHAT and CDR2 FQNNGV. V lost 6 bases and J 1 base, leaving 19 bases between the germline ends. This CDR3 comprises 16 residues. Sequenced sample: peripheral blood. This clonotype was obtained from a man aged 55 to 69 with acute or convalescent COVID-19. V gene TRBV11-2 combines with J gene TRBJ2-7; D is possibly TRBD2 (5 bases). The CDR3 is CASRNRGAAASYEQYF. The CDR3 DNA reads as TGTGCCAGCAGGAATCGGGGAGCGGCGGCGTCCTACGAGCAGTACTTC.